Described below is a single T cell receptor beta chain sequence and its context. The germline V and J ends were trimmed by 5 bases and 0 bases, with 12 bases remaining between them. The germline CDR1 and CDR2 sequences are LNHDA and SQIVND (reference sequence). The CDR3 runs 15 residues. As processed by the authors: Reference gene primer amplification gave nucleated cell count estimates. Clones were read by immunoSEQ multiplex PCR, and TCRdb kept only the in-frame ones, dropping some. That table gives V, J and clone size, and the DNA gave D and trimming. The sample yields fewer than 25,000 clones, 85% to 90% seen once. This sample was taken from a study of blood T cell repertoires in COVID-19. Overall study context: Sites across the United States, Italy and Spain contributed samples from acute and convalescent COVID-19. T cells, B-cell-depleted T cells, or PBMCs supplied cDNA or gDNA.

The sequenced sample consisted of peripheral blood. This chain joins TRBV19 and TRBJ2-3; D is unclear. This receptor was obtained from an older woman with active COVID-19. CDR3 in DNA: TGTGCCAGTAGTCCCCTGGTCAGTAGCACAGATACGCAGTATTTT. It yields the protein CASSPLVSSTDTQYF.